The rows below give T cell receptor beta chains drawn from one sample of a study of radiotherapy plus CTLA-4 blockade in lung cancer. Clones were read by immunoSEQ multiplex PCR, and TCRdb kept only the in-frame ones, dropping some. The repertoire has about 45,000 clones, 65% to 85% of them found once; the top ten carry around 8.3%. Sequencing used peripheral blood, obtained from a patient treated with radiotherapy plus ipilimumab. The receptors shown here come from a human donor with non-small cell lung cancer who had stable disease on radiotherapy plus ipilimumab. The CDR3 runs from the conserved cysteine through the conserved F or W. The order of the fields is J gene, clone size, V gene, CDR3 protein. Only part of the rows carry a size: once, few, many, or a class if the clone is expanded.

>TRBJ1-2|few|TRBV6-6
CASRGTGDAGYTF
>TRBJ1-2|-|TRBV6-6
CASSNPGTGVYGYTF
>TRBJ2-6|-|TRBV15
CATSSLTGGDGANVLTF
>TRBJ1-2|-|TRBV10-3
CAISGTERTLYGSGYTF
>TRBJ2-4|few|TRBV7-9
CASSSTGGAKNIQYF
>TRBJ1-3|-|TRBV4-3
CASSQGVGSTARGNTIYF
>TRBJ1-1|-|TRBV19
CASNHNRGSRTEAFF
>TRBJ2-2|few|TRBV6-6
CASSPAGQVTGELFF
>TRBJ1-5|-|TRBV18
CASSREDQPQHF
>TRBJ2-1|-|TRBV5-4
CASSFTSGGYYNEQFF